This T cell receptor beta chain was recorded in a study of blood T cell repertoires in COVID-19. Background on the study: The samples span acute and convalescent COVID-19 from the United States, Italy and Spain. T cells, B-cell-depleted T cells, or PBMCs supplied cDNA or gDNA.

This CDR3 contains 13 residues. Germline values: CDR1 MNHEY, CDR2 SMNVEV (reference sequence). The V end lost 2 bases, the J end lost 4 bases, and 8 bases lay between the germline ends. In the original workflow: Reference gene primer amplification gave nucleated cell count estimates. TCRdb's table, derived via immunoSEQ multiplex PCR, lists solely in-frame clones and lacks some. V and J calls and clone size follow that table, whereas D and trimming were derived from the DNA. The sample has some 400,000 clones, about 80% seen once. As regards this clone: Other DNA variants within this sample encode the same CDR3.

Sequencing was carried out using peripheral blood. The chain joins TRBV27 to TRBJ1-2; TRBD1 might be the D (6 bases). The receptor comes from a human donor with acute or convalescent COVID-19. The donor label of this sample is uncertain. CDR3 loop: CASSLGGSYGYTF. The CDR3, as DNA: TGTGCCAGCAGTTTAGGGGGCTCCTATGGCTACACCTTC.